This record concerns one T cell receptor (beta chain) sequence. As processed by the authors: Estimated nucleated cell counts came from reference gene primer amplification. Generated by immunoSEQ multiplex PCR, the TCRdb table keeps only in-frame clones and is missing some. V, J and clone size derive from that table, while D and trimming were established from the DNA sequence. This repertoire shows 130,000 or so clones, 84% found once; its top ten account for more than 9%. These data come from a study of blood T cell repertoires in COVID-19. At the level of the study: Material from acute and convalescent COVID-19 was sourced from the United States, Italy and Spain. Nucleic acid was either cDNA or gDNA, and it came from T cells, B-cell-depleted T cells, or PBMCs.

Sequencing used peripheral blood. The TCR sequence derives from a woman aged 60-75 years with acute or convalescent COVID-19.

The CDR3 nucleotides are TGTGCCAGCAGTCCACAGGGGGCCGGGGGCTACACCTTC. It codes for CASSPQGAGGYTF. The chain has TRBV12-3 or TRBV12-4 and TRBJ1-2; 9 bases are a match to TRBD1. Trimming at V came to 5 bases and at J to 8 bases, leaving 6 bases not matched to a gene. This CDR3 comprises 13 residues.